The rows below give T cell receptor beta chains drawn from one sample of a study of blood T cell repertoires in COVID-19. Assay used: immunoSEQ multiplex PCR; TCRdb lists only in-frame clones, some missing. The table has some 150,000 clones, 80% to 90% seen once; the top ten hold roughly 3.5%. The sample consisted of peripheral blood. Receptor source: a man in his 70s with acute or convalescent COVID-19. The CDR3 runs from the conserved cysteine through the conserved F or W. A D gene is named only where the DNA matches it firmly. Expanded clones get a size class; other rows say once, few or many, or leave the size out.

clone_size	d_call	j_call	v_call	cdr3_nt	cdr3_aa
NA	TRBD2	TRBJ2-7	TRBV19	TGTGCCAGTAGTATGAAACTAGCGGGAGACTACGAGCAGTACTTC	CASSMKLAGDYEQYF
NA	TRBD2	TRBJ2-1	TRBV15	TGTGCCACCAGCAGTCTAGCGGGAGGATCCTCCTACAATGAGCAGTTCTTC	CATSSLAGGSSYNEQFF
NA	TRBD1	TRBJ1-2	TRBV29-1	TGCAGCGGTACGGACAGGACCTATGGCTACACCTTC	CSGTDRTYGYTF
NA	TRBD1	TRBJ1-2	TRBV6-5	TGTGCCAGCAGTTCCGGGACAGTCCCCTATGGCTACACCTTC	CASSSGTVPYGYTF
NA	NA	TRBJ2-1	TRBV19	TGTGCCAGTAGTATAGCAGGGATGGGCTACAATGAGCAGTTCTTC	CASSIAGMGYNEQFF
NA	TRBD1	TRBJ2-7	TRBV5-1	TGCGCCAGCAGCGCCGGGACAGGGGTTGGCTACGAGCAGTACTTC	CASSAGTGVGYEQYF
once	TRBD1	TRBJ2-7	TRBV19	TGTGCCAGTAAGCAGGGGGTTGGCGAGCAGTACTTC	CASKQGVGEQYF
NA	NA	TRBJ1-2	TRBV28	TGTGCCAGCAGTTTCGGACAAGGGAGCTACACCTTC	CASSFGQGSYTF
NA	NA	TRBJ2-3	TRBV9	TGTGCCAGCAGCGTAGACTCCATACTCCCCTCAACAGGGCCAAATACGCAGTATTTT	CASSVDSILPSTGPNTQYF
NA	NA	TRBJ1-4	TRBV19	TGTGCCAGTAGTAATGGGGCTGCAACTAATGAAAAACTGTTTTTT	CASSNGAATNEKLFF
NA	NA	TRBJ2-1	TRBV5-6	TGTGCCAGCAGCTTGGGGAGGAGACCAACTTACAATGAGCAGTTCTTC	CASSLGRRPTYNEQFF
NA	TRBD1	TRBJ2-4	TRBV28	TGTGCCAGCAGCCCCCCGGGACAGGGCCGTCTAGCCAAAAACATTCAGTACTTC	CASSPPGQGRLAKNIQYF
NA	TRBD1	TRBJ2-3	TRBV2	TGTGCCAGCAGGACGACAGGGGGGCGCACAGATACGCAGTATTTT	CASRTTGGRTDTQYF
NA	TRBD2	TRBJ2-5	TRBV5-1	TGCGCCAGCAGCTTGGCCACTAGCGGGAGCGGGGAGACCCAGTACTTC	CASSLATSGSGETQYF
large	NA	TRBJ2-7	TRBV9	TGTGCCAGCAGCGTAGGGCAGGTCTCCTACGAGCAGTACTTC	CASSVGQVSYEQYF
once	NA	TRBJ2-5	TRBV25-1	TGTGCCAGCAGTGATGCCCGCCGGGAAGAGACCCAGTACTTC	CASSDARREETQYF
NA	TRBD1	TRBJ1-1	TRBV6-5	TGTGCCAGCAGCGCCTTACAGGGGGCTGGCACTGAAGCTTTCTTT	CASSALQGAGTEAFF
NA	NA	TRBJ2-3	TRBV9	TGTGCCAGCAATTTTGGACACCGCACAGATACGCAGTATTTT	CASNFGHRTDTQYF
NA	TRBD1	TRBJ2-7	TRBV6-2/TRBV6-3	TGTGCCAGCAGTTACGGTGGGAAAGGGGGCGGCGAGCAGTACTTC	CASSYGGKGGGEQYF
NA	TRBD2	TRBJ2-5	TRBV4-2	TGTGCCAGCAGCCAAGCTGAACATAATAGCGGGAGGGAGACCCAGTACTTC	CASSQAEHNSGRETQYF
NA	NA	TRBJ2-1	TRBV5-1	TGCGCCAGCAGCTTGGGAGTATCTGAGCAGTTCTTC	CASSLGVSEQFF
NA	NA	TRBJ2-3	TRBV2	TGTGCCAGCAGCGCTGGCAGTCTGAGGACAGATACGCAGTATTTT	CASSAGSLRTDTQYF
once	NA	TRBJ2-3	TRBV5-1	TGCGCCAGCAGCTTGGCTCCGACCGGGACAGATACGCAGTATTTT	CASSLAPTGTDTQYF
NA	NA	TRBJ2-7	TRBV3-1/TRBV3-2	TGTGCCAGCAGCCAAGAAGGGCGCGGGTCCTACGAGCAGTACTTC	CASSQEGRGSYEQYF
NA	NA	TRBJ2-1	TRBV9	TGTGCCAGCAACGAGGGCGCGGGTGAGCAGTTCTTC	CASNEGAGEQFF
NA	NA	TRBJ1-1	TRBV28	TGTGCCAGCAGTTTAGGTATTACCGGAGGCACTGAAGCTTTCTTT	CASSLGITGGTEAFF
NA	TRBD2	TRBJ2-2	TRBV7-3	TGTGCCAGCAGCCGGACTAGTGACACCGGGGAGCTGTTTTTT	CASSRTSDTGELFF
NA	NA	TRBJ2-5	TRBV18	TGTGCCAGCTCCCGCCAAGAGACCCAGTACTTC	CASSRQETQYF
NA	NA	TRBJ1-2	TRBV5-8	TGTGCCAGCAGCCCGGGCCGGGGTACGAATGGCTACACCTTC	CASSPGRGTNGYTF
NA	NA	TRBJ2-2	TRBV5-5	TGTGCCAGCAGCTTACAGGGTAACACCGGGGAGCTGTTTTTT	CASSLQGNTGELFF
NA	NA	TRBJ1-2	TRBV3-1/TRBV3-2	TGTGCCAGCAGCGCGGGAGCTAAGGGGGGCTACACCTTC	CASSAGAKGGYTF
NA	TRBD2	TRBJ2-7	TRBV7-9	TGTGCCAGCAGCTGGGGGACTAGCGAGAGAGACGAGCAGTACTTC	CASSWGTSERDEQYF
NA	TRBD2	TRBJ2-7	TRBV6-6	TGTGCCAGCAGTTACTCGGGGGAGGGAGGGCCTCCGTCGCAGTACTTC	CASSYSGEGGPPSQYF
NA	TRBD1	TRBJ2-3	TRBV19	TGTGCCAGTAGTATAGAACCTCAGGGGGCCTATACGCAGTATTTT	CASSIEPQGAYTQYF
NA	NA	TRBJ2-1	TRBV5-4	TGTGCCAGCAGCTTGGGAGGGCTGAGGCGTGAGCAGTTCTTC	CASSLGGLRREQFF
NA	TRBD1	TRBJ2-5	TRBV28	TGTGCCAGCCAGGGGGTGCCGCTGACCCAGTACTTC	CASQGVPLTQYF
once	TRBD1	TRBJ2-1	TRBV5-4	TGTGCCAGCAGCTCCCGGACAGGTTCCTACAATGAGCAGTTCTTC	CASSSRTGSYNEQFF
NA	TRBD1	TRBJ2-5	TRBV27	TGTGCCAGCAGTTACGGACAGGGCCGGCAAGAGACCCAGTACTTC	CASSYGQGRQETQYF
many	NA	TRBJ1-5	TRBV21-1	TGTGCCAGCAGCACACCGGGGACACCGGCCAATCAGCCCCAGCATTTT	CASSTPGTPANQPQHF
once	NA	TRBJ1-1	TRBV7-3	TGTGCCAGCAGGTCGACAGAGAACACTGAAGCTTTCTTT	CASRSTENTEAFF
NA	NA	TRBJ2-1	TRBV7-2	TGTGCCAGCAGCTCGATAAAGGGACTGAATGAGCAGTTCTTC	CASSSIKGLNEQFF
NA	TRBD1	TRBJ2-3	TRBV2	TGTGCCAGCTTAATGGGACAGGCTAGCACAGATACGCAGTATTTT	CASLMGQASTDTQYF
NA	NA	TRBJ1-1	TRBV6-5	TGTGCCAGCAGAAAGACAGGGAACACTGAAGCTTTCTTT	CASRKTGNTEAFF
once	TRBD1	TRBJ1-4	TRBV4-3	TGCGCCAGCAGCCAATACGGGACAGGGGCTGAAAAACTGTTTTTT	CASSQYGTGAEKLFF
NA	NA	TRBJ1-3	TRBV18	TGTGCCAGCTCATCACTCTCTCAGGGGAACTCTGGAAACACCATATATTTT	CASSSLSQGNSGNTIYF
NA	NA	TRBJ2-3	TRBV19	TGTGCCAGCAAGACACAGAAAACCACAGATACGCAGTATTTT	CASKTQKTTDTQYF
NA	NA	TRBJ1-6	TRBV11-2	TGTGCCAGCAGCTTGACCCCGGGTAATTCACCCCTCCACTTT	CASSLTPGNSPLHF
NA	TRBD2	TRBJ2-7	TRBV7-2	TGTGCCAGCAGACGAGGACTAGCGGAGGTGTGGGAGCAGTACTTC	CASRRGLAEVWEQYF
NA	NA	TRBJ1-1	TRBV28	TGTGCCAGCAGTTTAACGTCCGGGGTGAACACTGAAGCTTTCTTT	CASSLTSGVNTEAFF
NA	NA	TRBJ1-4	TRBV7-6	TGTGCCAGCAGCTTATCGGTCACTCTCCGAGATGGTGAAAAACTGTTTTTT	CASSLSVTLRDGEKLFF
NA	TRBD2	TRBJ2-5	TRBV20-1	TGCAGTGCTAGTGATAAGACTAGCATGGAGACCCAGTACTTC	CSASDKTSMETQYF
NA	TRBD2	TRBJ2-4	TRBV4-2	TGTGCCAGCAGCCAAGATACTAGCGGGTACGAGCTAGCCAAAAACATTCAGTACTTC	CASSQDTSGYELAKNIQYF
NA	NA	TRBJ1-4	TRBV19	TGTGCCAGTAGGTCGGGACTCTCAACTAATGAAAAACTGTTTTTT	CASRSGLSTNEKLFF
once	NA	TRBJ2-2	TRBV9	TGTGCCAGCAGCGTAGGGACAGCGAACACCGGGGAGCTGTTTTTT	CASSVGTANTGELFF
once	NA	TRBJ2-3	TRBV5-1	TGCGCCAGCAGCTTGGAACGACAGGGCACAGATACGCAGTATTTT	CASSLERQGTDTQYF